This TCR beta chain was recovered during a study of shared clonotypes between healthy human individuals. In the case of this clone: The sample contains more than one DNA sequence encoding this CDR3.

Clones were sequenced by immunoSEQ multiplex PCR, and TCRdb holds only the in-frame ones, with some missing. Of some 480,000 clones in the sample, around 80% are singletons; the top ten hold less than 15%. The sequenced sample was PBMCs. The clonotype originates from a woman aged 40 to 50 in good health. Some clones in this sample may be carry-over from other donors' samples.

CDR3 residues: CASSLEGGYYGYTF. The CDR3 DNA follows: TGTGCCAGCAGTTTAGAAGGGGGCTACTATGGCTACACCTTC. The chain has TRBV28 and TRBJ1-2; TRBD1 matches 7 bases. The V segment lost 2 bases and the J segment 3 bases; nucleotides outside the gene matches: 3. CDR1 is MDHEN, CDR2 SYDVKM, per germline. The CDR3 length is 14 residues.